This entry lists 29 T cell receptor beta chains sequenced from one sample in a study of cytomegalovirus exposure and HLA in healthy donors (dated by TCRdb to about 2017). Libraries were built with the immunoSEQ multiplex PCR assay. The multiplex PCR relied on a mix of 60 forward primers for TCR Vbeta segments and 13 reverse primers for TCR Jbeta segments. Here the immuneACCESS table is served through TCRdb, limited to in-frame sequences with V and J called. Missing clones are a known gap in these copies; in checked studies unresolved V genes cover under half, and the rest lacks a known reason. This sample's listing comprises approximately 110,000 clones. Approximately 6.8% of the sample goes to the ten largest clones. The specimen was PBMCs. These receptors came from a man aged 40-49 years in good health and CMV-seropositive.

The V gene is TRBV7-3, the J gene TRBJ2-2; 13 bases agree with TRBD2. V was clipped by 3 bases and J by 5 bases; unmatched bases: 0. The CDR3 length is 15 residues. Germline CDR1 is SGHTA and CDR2 is FQGTGA. DNA for the CDR3: TGTGCCAGCAGCTTGGGACTAGCGGGAACCGGGGAGCTGTTTTTT. This encodes CASSLGLAGTGELFF.

The V and J genes are TRBV27 and TRBJ2-6; TRBD1 matches 8 bases. The CDR3 is 18 amino acids. V dropped 2 bases and J dropped 2; count of bases not matched to a gene: 8. Germline CDR1 is MNHEY and CDR2 is SMNVEV (reference sequence). The CDR3 sequence: CASSLSRTGLTGANVLTF. The CDR3 coding sequence is TGTGCCAGCAGTTTAAGTCGGACAGGGTTAACTGGGGCCAACGTCCTGACTTTC.

The chain is built from TRBV30 and TRBJ2-4; 9 bases fit TRBD1. Trimming took 4 bases from V and 15 from J; bases not matched to a gene: 13. This CDR3 contains 13 residues. CDR1 GTSNPN and CDR2 SVGIG come from the germline V gene (reference sequence). CDR3 bases: TGTGCCTGGAATAGGGGACAGGGTAACAATCTGTACTTC. This codes for CAWNRGQGNNLYF.

The rearrangement joins TRBV7-9 to TRBJ1-4; 7 bases map to TRBD1. The CDR3 length is 16 residues. Per germline, CDR1 SEHNR and CDR2 FQNEAQ (reference sequence). Trimming at V came to 4 bases and at J to 5 bases, leaving 10 bases not matched to a gene. The CDR3 bases are TGTGCCAGCAGCTCCGTGAATGGGGACAGCAATGAAAAACTGTTTTTT. Translation gives CASSSVNGDSNEKLFF.

The chain combines TRBV7-3 with TRBJ2-1; 10 nucleotides match TRBD2. V dropped 5 bases and J dropped 7; count of bases not matched to a gene: 14. The germline V gene encodes CDR1 SGHTA and CDR2 FQGTGA. This CDR3 has 17 residues. The CDR3 nucleotides are TGTGCCAGCAGCCCTCAGGGGGTGGCTAGCGGGGGTAATGAGCAGTTCTTC. This encodes CASSPQGVASGGNEQFF.

The chain employs TRBV5-6 and TRBJ2-7, with a possible D match to TRBD2 (8 bases). V lost 4 bases and J lost 5, with 22 bases in between. This CDR3 comprises 16 residues. CDR1 and CDR2 from the germline V gene are SGHDT and YYEEEE. The CDR3 sequence is CASSTHRDSGRHEQYF. In DNA form, the CDR3 reads TGTGCCAGCAGCACCCACAGGGACAGCGGGAGACACGAGCAGTACTTC. Combining the CDR3 with reference TRBV5-6 and TRBJ2-7 gives the whole variable domain DAGVTQSPTHLIKTRGQQVTLRCSPKSGHDTVSWYQQALGQGPQFIFQYYEEEERQRGNFPDRFSGHQFPNYSSELNVNALLLGDSALYLCASSTHRDSGRHEQYFGPGTRLTVT.

The rearrangement uses TRBV18 and TRBJ2-5, with a weak D call TRBD2 (5 bases). The CDR3 runs to 12 residues. Germline CDR1 KGHSH, CDR2 LQKENI. Trimming cost V 6 bases and J 5 bases, with 10 bases left between them. CDR3 sequence: CASSATGETQYF. The CDR3 DNA reads TGTGCCAGCTCGGCAACGGGGGAGACCCAGTACTTC. Looking up the rest from reference TRBV18 and TRBJ2-5 gives the full variable domain: NAGVMQNPRHLVRRRGQEARLRCSPMKGHSHVYWYRQLPEEGLKFMVYLQKENIIDESGMPKERFSAEFPKEGPSILRIQQVVRGDSAAYFCASSATGETQYFGPGTRLLVL.

This chain uses TRBV6-1 with TRBJ2-7; 7 positions agree with TRBD1. Trimming at V came to 6 bases and at J to 1 base, leaving 3 bases not matched to a gene. Germline V lookup: CDR1 MNHNS, CDR2 SASEGT. The CDR3 is 13 residues long. In nucleotides, the CDR3 is TGTGCCAGCAGCCTGGGACAGTCCTACGAGCAGTACTTC. Translating gives CASSLGQSYEQYF.

The chain recombines TRBV6-1 with TRBJ1-5; D gene unclear. The CDR3 has 10 residues. Trimming removed 8 bases from V and 6 bases from J, with 5 bases in between. In germline, CDR1 is MNHNS, CDR2 SASEGT. As DNA, the CDR3 is TGTGCCAGCTCCATTCAGCCCCAGCATTTT. It codes for CASSIQPQHF.

The chain carries TRBV7-9 and TRBJ2-1; TRBD2 agrees at 14 bases. The J segment lost 0 bases and the V segment lost 5 bases, leaving 3 bases of the junction unmatched. The CDR3 runs to 17 residues. Germline CDR1 and CDR2: SEHNR and FQNEAQ (reference sequence). The CDR3 coding sequence is TGTGCCAGCAGCGACGGGACTAGCGGGAGCTCCTACAATGAGCAGTTCTTC. Amino acids: CASSDGTSGSSYNEQFF. Full variable domain (rest looked up from reference TRBV7-9 and TRBJ2-1): DTGVSQNPRHKITKRGQNVTFRCDPISEHNRLYWYRQTLGQGPEFLTYFQNEAQLEKSRLLSDRFSAERPKGSFSTLEIQRTEQGDSAMYLCASSDGTSGSSYNEQFFGPGTRLTVL.

This sequence joins TRBV15 and TRBJ2-7; 7 nucleotides agree with TRBD1. V lost 3 bases and J lost 0; bases outside the gene matches: 8. Germline V lookup: CDR1 LNHNV, CDR2 YYDKDF (reference sequence). This CDR3 is built from 16 residues. CDR3 coding DNA: TGTGCCACCAGCAGGGATACGGGACAGCACTCCTACGAGCAGTACTTC. It yields the protein CATSRDTGQHSYEQYF. Full variable domain (rest looked up from reference TRBV15 and TRBJ2-7): DAMVIQNPRYQVTQFGKPVTLSCSQTLNHNVMYWYQQKSSQAPKLLFHYYDKDFNNEADTPDNFQSRRPNTSFCFLDIRSPGLGDTAMYLCATSRDTGQHSYEQYFGPGTRLTVT.

This chain links TRBV19 with TRBJ2-4, with D uncertain. The CDR3 has 14 amino acids. The germline CDR1 and CDR2 sequences are LNHDA and SQIVND (reference sequence). Trimming removed 1 base at V and 0 bases at J, with 4 bases between. The CDR3 DNA reads as TGTGCCAGTAGTATAGGCGTAGCCAAAAACATTCAGTACTTC. This translates into CASSIGVAKNIQYF.

As for this clone: The limits of the CDR3 on the DNA are not certain, so only TCRdb's listed CDR3 is given. The V gene is TRBV6-1, the J gene TRBJ1-4. The CDR3 is 14 residues long, ends included. Germline V gene lookup returns CDR1 MNHNS and CDR2 SASEGT. The CDR3 protein is CASSSSGLGEKLFF.

Worth noting for this clone: An end of the junction does not agree with germline; a read error may underlie this. This sequence joins TRBV18 and TRBJ1-4; TRBD1 matches 8 bases. Germline V gene sequence: CDR1 KGHSH, CDR2 LQKENI. The CDR3 totals 15 residues. CDR3: CASSPSTGVNGKLFF. The CDR3 nucleotides are TGTGCCAGCTCACCCTCGACAGGGGTTAATGGAAAACTGTTTTTT.

The chain combines TRBV2 with TRBJ2-3; 9 nucleotides match TRBD1. The trim removed 8 bases at V and 0 bases at J, leaving 3 bases unmatched. Germline assignment: CDR1 SNHLY and CDR2 FYNNEI. The CDR3 covers 14 residues. For the CDR3, the DNA is TGTGCCAGCTGGGACAGGGCTAGCACAGATACGCAGTATTTT. It codes for CASWDRASTDTQYF.

The rearrangement uses TRBV7-9 and TRBJ2-5; a weak D match, TRBD2 (6 bases). The end of the DNA fits TRBJ2-7 better, so the J call may be wrong. This CDR3 comprises 12 residues. CDR1 is SEHNR, CDR2 FQNEAQ, per germline (reference sequence). CDR3 protein: CASSPGGYEQYF. The CDR3 region has the DNA TGTGCCAGCAGCCCTGGGGGGTACGAGCAGTACTTC.

The DNA of the CDR3 is TGTGCCATCAGTGAGTCGAGGCGGGATGTCTCCTACGAGCAGTACTTC. Its translation: CAISESRRDVSYEQYF. This chain connects TRBV10-3 to TRBJ2-7; TRBD2 is a possible D gene (6 bases). The germline CDR1 and CDR2 sequences are ENHRY and SYGVKD. The CDR3 extends over 16 amino acids. Trimming pared 0 bases from V and 0 bases from J, leaving 12 bases between.

In nucleotides, the CDR3 is TGTGCCAGCAGCTTTGTAGTCGGGGAGCTGTTTTTT. Its translation: CASSFVVGELFF. The V call is TRBV7-8, the J call TRBJ2-2; no reliable D call. Germline V CDR1 and CDR2: SGHVS, FQNEAQ. The V gene lost 3 bases and the J gene lost 7 bases, with 6 bases spanning the gap. This CDR3 contains 12 residues.

The V and J genes are TRBV9 and TRBJ2-2; TRBD2 might be the D (6 bases). Trimming stripped 2 bases from V and 4 bases from J, with 21 bases between. The CDR3 spans 18 residues. The germline V gene encodes CDR1 SGDLS and CDR2 YYNGEE. CDR3 residues: CASSVYVVVAEGTGELFF. In DNA form, the CDR3 reads TGTGCCAGCAGCGTTTACGTCGTGGTAGCGGAGGGCACCGGGGAGCTGTTTTTT. Full variable domain (remainder filled in from reference TRBV9 and TRBJ2-2): DSGVTQTPKHLITATGQRVTLRCSPRSGDLSVYWYQQSLDQGLQFLIQYYNGEERAKGNILERFSAQQFPDLHSELNLSSLELGDSALYFCASSVYVVVAEGTGELFFGEGSRLTVL.

The chain joins TRBV19 to TRBJ2-2, with D perhaps matching TRBD1 (6 bases). V lost 9 bases and J 3 bases, leaving 14 bases between the germline ends. The CDR3 totals 14 residues. CDR1 is LNHDA, CDR2 SQIVND, per germline (reference sequence). CDR3 loop: CASHDRRDTGELFF. The DNA for the CDR3 is TGTGCCAGCCACGACAGGAGAGACACCGGGGAGCTGTTTTTT.

V and J are TRBV9 and TRBJ1-5, with D uncertain. The germline V gene has CDR1 SGDLS and CDR2 YYNGEE. With 3 bases removed from V and 6 bases from J, the gap between germline ends came to 13 bases. The CDR3 runs 14 residues. This CDR3 is CASSAVEGGQPQHF. In DNA form, the CDR3 reads TGTGCCAGCAGCGCTGTTGAGGGAGGTCAGCCCCAGCATTTT.

This chain uses TRBV28 with TRBJ2-7, with D possibly TRBD1 on 6 matching bases. CDR3 length: 11 amino acids. The germline gives CDR1 MDHEN, CDR2 SYDVKM. In nucleotides, the CDR3 is TGTGCAGCCGGGACACACTACGAGCAGTACTTC. As protein: CAAGTHYEQYF.

The chain has TRBV7-9 and TRBJ1-5; D might be TRBD1 (6 bases). CDR3 size: 17 residues. V dropped 6 bases and J dropped 0 bases, with 18 bases sitting between them. CDR1 is SEHNR and CDR2 is FQNEAQ in the germline V gene (reference sequence). CDR3 DNA sequence: TGTGCCAGCAGTCCAGCAACAGGGCCGTATAGCAATCAGCCCCAGCATTTT. This codes for CASSPATGPYSNQPQHF. Using reference TRBV7-9 and TRBJ1-5 for the parts outside the CDR3, the full variable domain is DTGVSQNPRHKITKRGQNVTFRCDPISEHNRLYWYRQTLGQGPEFLTYFQNEAQLEKSRLLSDRFSAERPKGSFSTLEIQRTEQGDSAMYLCASSPATGPYSNQPQHFGDGTRLSIL.

This chain joins TRBV29-1 and TRBJ2-7; 9 bases fit TRBD1. With 3 bases clipped from V and 2 bases from J, the junction kept 5 bases outside the gene matches. CDR3 length: 14 residues. Germline V gene lookup returns CDR1 SQVTM and CDR2 ANQGSEA. CDR3 sequence reads: CSVEGTGYPYEQYF. DNA for the CDR3: TGCAGCGTTGAGGGGACAGGGTATCCCTACGAGCAGTACTTC.

The genes are TRBV6-1 and TRBJ2-7; D may be TRBD1 (5 bases). The CDR3 is 15 amino acids. CDR1 MNHNS and CDR2 SASEGT come from the germline V gene. V gave up 7 bases and J gave up 3 bases, with 19 bases separating them. The CDR3 is CASTSAGSEHYEQYF. CDR3 coding DNA: TGTGCCAGCACCTCCGCAGGGTCCGAACACTACGAGCAGTACTTC.

V gene TRBV9 combines with J gene TRBJ2-1; TRBD1 matches 12 bases. The J segment lost 9 bases and the V segment lost 3 bases, leaving 10 bases of the junction unmatched. Germline values: CDR1 SGDLS, CDR2 YYNGEE. The CDR3 contains 16 residues. CDR3 bases: TGTGCCAGCAGCGATAACCGGGACAGGGGGCGGGTTGAGCAGTTCTTC. It is translated as CASSDNRDRGRVEQFF.

The J gene is TRBJ2-1, the V gene TRBV15, with TRBD2 identical over 13 bases. Per the germline V gene, CDR1 is LNHNV and CDR2 is YYDKDF (reference sequence). With 3 bases clipped from V and 10 bases from J, the junction kept 9 bases outside the gene matches. This CDR3 contains 16 residues. The CDR3 spells CATSRGGLAGKNEQFF. The CDR3 DNA reads as TGTGCCACCAGCAGGGGGGGACTAGCGGGAAAAAACGAGCAGTTCTTC.

The chain recombines TRBV27 with TRBJ2-1, with D tentatively TRBD2 (6 bases). This CDR3 region has 13 residues. Germline V gene sequence: CDR1 MNHEY, CDR2 SMNVEV (reference sequence). Trimming took off 2 bases at V and 10 bases at J, with 12 bases between the two ends. CDR3 protein: CASSLRDLREQFF. CDR3 DNA: TGTGCCAGCAGTTTACGGGACTTACGCGAGCAGTTCTTC.

This chain joins TRBV6-1 and TRBJ2-5; TRBD1 matches 7 bases. CDR1 MNHNS and CDR2 SASEGT come from the germline V gene. Unmatched junction bases numbered 7, after V lost 6 bases and J lost 3 bases. The CDR3 runs to 14 residues. The CDR3 DNA sequence: TGTGCCAGCAGCCCCCGGGACAGCAAAGAGACCCAGTACTTC. Its protein is CASSPRDSKETQYF.